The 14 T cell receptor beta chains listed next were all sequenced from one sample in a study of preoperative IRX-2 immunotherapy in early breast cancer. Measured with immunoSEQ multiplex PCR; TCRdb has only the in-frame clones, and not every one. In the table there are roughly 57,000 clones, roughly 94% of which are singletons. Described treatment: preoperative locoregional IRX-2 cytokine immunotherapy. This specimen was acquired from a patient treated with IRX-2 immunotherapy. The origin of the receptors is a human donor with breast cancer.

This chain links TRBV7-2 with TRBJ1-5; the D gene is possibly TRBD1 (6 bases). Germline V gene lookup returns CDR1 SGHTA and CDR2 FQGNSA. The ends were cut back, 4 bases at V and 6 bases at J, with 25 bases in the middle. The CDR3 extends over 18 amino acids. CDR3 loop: CASSSPLGGGAIPQPQHF. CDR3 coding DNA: TGTGCCAGCAGCTCCCCCCTTGGGGGGGGCGCGATCCCTCAGCCCCAGCATTTT.

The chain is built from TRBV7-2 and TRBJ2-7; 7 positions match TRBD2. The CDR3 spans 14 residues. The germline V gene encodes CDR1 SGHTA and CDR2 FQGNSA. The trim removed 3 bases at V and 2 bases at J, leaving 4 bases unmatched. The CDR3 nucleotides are TGTGCCAGCAGCTTGGGACTACGTACCTACGAGCAGTACTTC. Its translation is CASSLGLRTYEQYF.

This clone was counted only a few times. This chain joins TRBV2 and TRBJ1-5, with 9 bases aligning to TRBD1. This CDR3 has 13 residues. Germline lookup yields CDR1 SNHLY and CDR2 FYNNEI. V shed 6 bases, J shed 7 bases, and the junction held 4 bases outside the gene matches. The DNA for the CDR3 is TGTGCCAGCAGGTCGGACAGGGGCCAGCCCCAGCATTTT. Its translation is CASRSDRGQPQHF. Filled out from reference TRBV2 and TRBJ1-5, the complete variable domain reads EPEVTQTPSHQVTQMGQEVILRCVPISNHLYFYWYRQILGQKVEFLVSFYNNEISEKSEIFDDQFSVERPDGSNFTLKIRSTKLEDSAMYFCASRSDRGQPQHFGDGTRLSIL.

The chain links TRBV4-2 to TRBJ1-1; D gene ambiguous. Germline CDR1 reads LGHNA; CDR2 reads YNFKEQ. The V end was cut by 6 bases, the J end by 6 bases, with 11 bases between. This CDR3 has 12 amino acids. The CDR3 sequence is CASRSPVAEAFF. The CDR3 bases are TGTGCCAGCAGATCACCCGTGGCTGAAGCTTTCTTT.

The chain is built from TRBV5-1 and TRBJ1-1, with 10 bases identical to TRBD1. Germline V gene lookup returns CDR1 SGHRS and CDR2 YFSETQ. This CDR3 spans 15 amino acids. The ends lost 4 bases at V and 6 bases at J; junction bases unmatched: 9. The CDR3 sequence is CASSPVRGTGAEAFF. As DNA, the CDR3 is TGCGCCAGCAGCCCGGTTAGGGGGACAGGGGCTGAAGCTTTCTTT.

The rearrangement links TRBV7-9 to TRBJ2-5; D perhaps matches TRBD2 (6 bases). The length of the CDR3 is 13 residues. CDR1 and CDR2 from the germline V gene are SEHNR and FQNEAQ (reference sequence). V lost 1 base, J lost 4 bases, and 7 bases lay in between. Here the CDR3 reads CASSLGGGETQYF. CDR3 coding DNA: TGTGCCAGCAGCTTAGGGGGAGGAGAGACCCAGTACTTC.

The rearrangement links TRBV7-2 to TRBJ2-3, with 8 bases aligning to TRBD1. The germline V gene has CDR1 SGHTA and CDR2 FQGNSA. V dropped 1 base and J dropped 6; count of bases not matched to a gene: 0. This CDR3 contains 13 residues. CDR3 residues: CASSLGTGDTQYF. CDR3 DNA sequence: TGTGCCAGCAGCTTAGGGACAGGGGATACGCAGTATTTT.

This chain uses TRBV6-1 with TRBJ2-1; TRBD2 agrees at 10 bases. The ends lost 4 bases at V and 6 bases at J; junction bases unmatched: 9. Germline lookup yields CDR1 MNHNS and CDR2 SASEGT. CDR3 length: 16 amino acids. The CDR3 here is CASSGPLAGVINEQFF. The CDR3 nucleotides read TGTGCCAGCAGTGGCCCCCTAGCGGGAGTTATCAATGAGCAGTTCTTC.

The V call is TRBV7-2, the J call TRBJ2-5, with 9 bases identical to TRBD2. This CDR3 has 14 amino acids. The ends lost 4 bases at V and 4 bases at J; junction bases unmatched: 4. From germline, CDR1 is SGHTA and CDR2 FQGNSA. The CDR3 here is CASSYAGGPETQYF. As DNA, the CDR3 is TGTGCCAGCAGCTACGCGGGGGGGCCAGAGACCCAGTACTTC.

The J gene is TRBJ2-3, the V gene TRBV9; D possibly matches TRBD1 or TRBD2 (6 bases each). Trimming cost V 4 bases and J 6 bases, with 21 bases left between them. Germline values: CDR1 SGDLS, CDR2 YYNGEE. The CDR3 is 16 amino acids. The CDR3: CASSQGGLTPPDTQYF. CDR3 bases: TGTGCCAGCAGCCAAGGGGGGTTGACTCCCCCTGATACGCAGTATTTT.

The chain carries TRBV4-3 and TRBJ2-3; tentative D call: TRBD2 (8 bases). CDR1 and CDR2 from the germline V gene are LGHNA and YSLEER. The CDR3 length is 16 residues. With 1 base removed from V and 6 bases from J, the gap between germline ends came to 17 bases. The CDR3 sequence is CASSQVGGGRPDTQYF. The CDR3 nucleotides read TGCGCCAGCAGCCAAGTAGGGGGCGGGAGGCCTGATACGCAGTATTTT.

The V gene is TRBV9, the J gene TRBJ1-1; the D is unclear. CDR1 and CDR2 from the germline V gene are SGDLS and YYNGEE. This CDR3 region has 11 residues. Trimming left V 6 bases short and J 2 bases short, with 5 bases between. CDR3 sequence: CASTVNTEAFF. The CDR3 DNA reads TGTGCCAGCACAGTAAACACTGAAGCTTTCTTT.

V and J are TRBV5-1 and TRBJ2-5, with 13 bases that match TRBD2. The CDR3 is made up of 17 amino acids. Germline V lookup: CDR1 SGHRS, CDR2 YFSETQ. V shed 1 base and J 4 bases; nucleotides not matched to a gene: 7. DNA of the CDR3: TGCGCCAGCAGCTTGACCCCGACTAGCGGGGGGTTAGAGACCCAGTACTTC. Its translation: CASSLTPTSGGLETQYF.

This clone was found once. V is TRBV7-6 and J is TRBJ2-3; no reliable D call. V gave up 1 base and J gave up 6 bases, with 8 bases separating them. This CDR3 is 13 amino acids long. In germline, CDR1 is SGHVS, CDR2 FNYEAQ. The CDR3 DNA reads TGTGCCAGCAGCTTAGTAGGGTGGGATACGCAGTATTTT. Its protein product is CASSLVGWDTQYF.